This TCR beta chain was captured by sequencing in a study of cytomegalovirus exposure and HLA in healthy donors. Findings of the study overall: The availability of immune exposure information extended only to CMV serostatus.

Donors counted as nominally healthy when sampled, yet unrecorded immune exposures were likely. The germline gives CDR1 SEHNR, CDR2 FQNEAQ (reference sequence). V lost 1 base and J lost 4, with 8 bases in between. CDR3 length equals 14 residues. The PCR had 60 Vbeta and 13 Jbeta primers. Assay used: immunoSEQ multiplex PCR; TCRdb lists only in-frame clones, some missing. This sample's table reports 100,000 to 150,000 clones. Details on this clone: What it binds is not known.

This chain links TRBV7-9 with TRBJ1-5; tentative D call: TRBD1 (5 bases). The TCR comes from a man aged 25-45 years in good health and CMV-seronegative. Sequencing input: PBMCs. This chain's CDR3 is CASSLGAGNQPQHF. In nucleotides, the CDR3 is TGTGCCAGCAGCTTAGGGGCAGGGAATCAGCCCCAGCATTTT.